This TCR beta chain was found in a study of cytomegalovirus exposure and HLA in healthy donors. Germline CDR1 reads SGDLS; CDR2 reads YYNGEE. The CDR3 has 17 amino acids. The V and J ends lost 0 bases and 2 bases respectively, with 17 bases between them. On this clone itself: Its antigen is not known.

PCR amplification relied on 60 Vbeta primers (plus 13 Jbeta primers). Measured with immunoSEQ multiplex PCR; TCRdb has only the in-frame clones, and not every one. The sample contains 190,000 or so clones, 82% of which appear only once. Study observations and caveats: Published work reported that the classifier diagnosed cytomegalovirus status with high specificity and sensitivity.

This rearrangement joins TRBV9 to TRBJ2-5, with TRBD2 as a possible D gene (7 bases). This clonotype was sampled from a woman between 50 and 59 years old in good health and CMV-seropositive. Material: PBMCs. The chain's CDR3 is CASSVAGGHPSQETQYF. The CDR3 DNA follows: TGTGCCAGCAGCGTAGCGGGGGGACACCCGTCTCAAGAGACCCAGTACTTC.